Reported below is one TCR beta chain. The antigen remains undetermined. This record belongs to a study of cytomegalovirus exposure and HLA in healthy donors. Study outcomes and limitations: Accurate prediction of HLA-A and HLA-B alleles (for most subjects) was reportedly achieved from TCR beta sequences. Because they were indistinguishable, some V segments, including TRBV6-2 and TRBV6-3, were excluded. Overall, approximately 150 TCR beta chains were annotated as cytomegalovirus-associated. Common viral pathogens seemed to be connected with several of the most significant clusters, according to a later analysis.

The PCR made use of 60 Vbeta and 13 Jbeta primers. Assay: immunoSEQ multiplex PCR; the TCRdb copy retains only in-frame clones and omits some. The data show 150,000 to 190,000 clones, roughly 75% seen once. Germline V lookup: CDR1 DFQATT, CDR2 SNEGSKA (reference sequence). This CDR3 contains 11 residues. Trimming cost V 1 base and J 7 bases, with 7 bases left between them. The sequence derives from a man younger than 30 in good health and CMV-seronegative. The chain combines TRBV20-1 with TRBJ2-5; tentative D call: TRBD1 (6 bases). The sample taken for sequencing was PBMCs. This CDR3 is CSARVGGTQYF. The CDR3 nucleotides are TGCAGTGCTAGAGTAGGGGGGACCCAGTACTTC.